One sample yielded the 23 T cell receptor beta chains listed below, sequenced in a study of cytomegalovirus exposure and HLA in healthy donors. Researchers ran the PCR with 60 Vbeta and 13 Jbeta primers. Some clones are missing from TCRdb's copy, which holds only in-frame ones; the method was immunoSEQ multiplex PCR. The sample lists more than 250,000 clones; roughly 90% were seen once. Sequencing was performed on PBMCs. These receptors originate from a young woman in good health and CMV-seronegative.

V is TRBV6-5 and J is TRBJ1-2; no firm D call. CDR1 and CDR2 from the germline V gene are MNHEY and SVGAGI. V lost 4 bases, J lost 2 bases, and 8 bases lay in between. CDR3 length equals 13 residues. The CDR3 is CASSSPGNYGYTF. The DNA for the CDR3 is TGTGCCAGCAGTTCCCCAGGCAACTATGGCTACACCTTC.

The chain combines TRBV5-1 with TRBJ1-1; a weak D match, TRBD1 (6 bases). In germline, CDR1 is SGHRS, CDR2 YFSETQ. V lost 5 bases and J 1 base, leaving 12 bases between the germline ends. CDR3 length equals 14 residues. The CDR3 reads CASSTGMRNTEAFF. The CDR3 DNA is TGCGCCAGCAGTACAGGGATGAGGAACACTGAAGCTTTCTTT.

The V gene is TRBV5-1, the J gene TRBJ2-7; a weak D match, TRBD1 (7 bases). CDR3 length: 14 amino acids. The ends were cut back, 4 bases at V and 2 bases at J, with 13 bases in the middle. Per the germline V gene, CDR1 is SGHRS and CDR2 is YFSETQ. This CDR3 is CASSQQGGPYEQYF. The CDR3 bases are TGCGCCAGCAGCCAGCAGGGGGGTCCCTACGAGCAGTACTTC.

The J gene is TRBJ2-3, the V gene TRBV9, with 8 bases that match TRBD2. The CDR3 consists of 16 residues. Unmatched junction bases numbered 5, after V lost 2 bases and J lost 0 bases. Germline V lookup: CDR1 SGDLS, CDR2 YYNGEE. This chain's CDR3 is CASSVEGGGSTDTQYF. The CDR3 bases are TGTGCCAGCAGCGTCGAAGGCGGGGGGAGCACAGATACGCAGTATTTT. Looking up the rest from reference TRBV9 and TRBJ2-3 gives the full variable domain: DSGVTQTPKHLITATGQRVTLRCSPRSGDLSVYWYQQSLDQGLQFLIQYYNGEERAKGNILERFSAQQFPDLHSELNLSSLELGDSALYFCASSVEGGGSTDTQYFGPGTRLTVL.

The gene calls are TRBV27 and TRBJ1-1, with a tentative D call TRBD1 (5 bases). Germline loops: CDR1 MNHEY, CDR2 SMNVEV (reference sequence). Trimming took off 4 bases at V and 1 base at J, with 13 bases between the two ends. The CDR3 is made up of 15 amino acids. The CDR3 protein is CASSSPGGANTEAFF. In DNA form, the CDR3 reads TGTGCCAGCAGTTCGCCGGGAGGGGCGAACACTGAAGCTTTCTTT.

The rearrangement links TRBV7-2 to TRBJ1-2; 8 bases fit TRBD1. V dropped 1 base and J dropped 6; count of bases not matched to a gene: 7. Germline V gene lookup returns CDR1 SGHTA and CDR2 FQGNSA. The CDR3 has 15 residues. The CDR3 region has the DNA TGTGCCAGCAGCTTAGTCGCAGGGGGCGGCGATGGCTACACCTTC. It is translated as CASSLVAGGGDGYTF.

The CDR3 coding sequence is TGTGCCAGCAGCTCAAGTAGCGGGGGGGCCCAAGAGACCCAGTACTTC. Its protein product is CASSSSSGGAQETQYF. The rearrangement joins TRBV7-7 to TRBJ2-5; 11 bases fit TRBD2. J was trimmed by 1 base and V by 4 bases; bases with no gene match: 5. This CDR3 has 16 residues. The germline V gene encodes CDR1 SSHAT and CDR2 FNYEAQ (reference sequence). The whole variable domain, remainder taken from reference TRBV7-7 and TRBJ2-5, is GAGVSQSPRYKVTKRGQDVTLRCDPISSHATLYWYQQALGQGPEFLTYFNYEAQPDKSGLPSDRFSAERPEGSISTLTIQRTEQRDSAMYRCASSSSSGGAQETQYFGPGTRLLVL.

This clone has only a few counts. V is TRBV10-3 and J is TRBJ1-1; D possibly corresponds to TRBD1 (6 bases). V was cut by 5 bases and J by 1 base, with 11 bases left in between. The germline CDR1 and CDR2 sequences are ENHRY and SYGVKD. The CDR3 extends over 14 amino acids. In DNA form, the CDR3 reads TGTGCCATCAGTCAATCGACAGGGAACACTGAAGCTTTCTTT. It codes for CAISQSTGNTEAFF.

This clone has only a few counts. V and J are TRBV19 and TRBJ1-1, with 8 bases fitting TRBD1. The J segment lost 10 bases and the V segment lost 5 bases, leaving 9 bases of the junction unmatched. This CDR3 region has 13 residues. The germline CDR1 and CDR2 sequences are LNHDA and SQIVND (reference sequence). CDR3 loop: CASSLPQGVVAFF. The CDR3 DNA reads TGTGCCAGTAGTCTCCCACAGGGGGTTGTAGCTTTCTTT. Combining the CDR3 with reference TRBV19 and TRBJ1-1 gives the whole variable domain DGGITQSPKYLFRKEGQNVTLSCEQNLNHDAMYWYRQDPGQGLRLIYYSQIVNDFQKGDIAEGYSVSREKKESFPLTVTSAQKNPTAFYLCASSLPQGVVAFFGQGTRLTVV.

The J gene is TRBJ2-3, the V gene TRBV5-8, with a tentative D call TRBD1 (6 bases). Between the trimmed V and J ends, which lost 4 bases and 9 bases, there was a span of 21 bases. The CDR3 extends over 15 amino acids. Germline CDR1 SGHTS, CDR2 YDEGEE. DNA for the CDR3: TGTGCCAGCAGCCCTGGGACACCTGAATTAGGAACGCAGTATTTT. As protein: CASSPGTPELGTQYF.

The chain links TRBV5-1 to TRBJ1-2, with 7 bases fitting TRBD1. The V gene's germline CDR1 is SGHRS and CDR2 YFSETQ. This CDR3 spans 16 amino acids. The V segment lost 4 bases and the J segment 4 bases; nucleotides outside the gene matches: 13. The CDR3 coding sequence is TGCGCCAGCAGCCATGTTACAGGGGAGGCCCTCTATGGCTACACCTTC. This encodes CASSHVTGEALYGYTF.

J is TRBJ2-7 and V is TRBV9, with D possibly TRBD2 on 5 matching bases. This CDR3 contains 15 residues. Deletions cut 0 bases from V and 3 bases from J, with 13 bases between. From germline, CDR1 is SGDLS and CDR2 YYNGEE. The CDR3 DNA follows: TGTGCCAGCAGCGTAGGGTCTAGCTTATACTACGAGCAGTACTTC. It codes for CASSVGSSLYYEQYF.

V gene TRBV5-1 combines with J gene TRBJ2-1, with TRBD2 matching 10 bases. The CDR3 extends over 17 amino acids. CDR1 SGHRS and CDR2 YFSETQ come from the germline V gene. V dropped 2 bases and J dropped 9; count of bases not matched to a gene: 14. The CDR3 here is CASSLVSGGPIRGEQFF. The CDR3 DNA sequence: TGCGCCAGCAGCTTAGTTAGCGGGGGGCCCATAAGGGGTGAGCAGTTCTTC.

The chain recombines TRBV5-6 with TRBJ2-7; 10 bases fit TRBD1. Germline lookup yields CDR1 SGHDT and CDR2 YYEEEE. The CDR3 consists of 16 residues. With V trimmed by 3 bases and J by 6 bases, 12 bases remained unmatched. CDR3 DNA: TGTGCCAGCAGCTCAAGACAGGGGGCGCCGATATCCGAGCAGTACTTC. Its protein is CASSSRQGAPISEQYF.

This clone has only a few counts. The chain joins TRBV14 to TRBJ1-1; TRBD1 agrees at 7 bases. Germline V gene sequence: CDR1 SGHDN, CDR2 FVKESK. Trimming took 0 bases from V and 3 from J; bases not matched to a gene: 7. The CDR3 contains 16 residues. The CDR3: CASSQEGTEFYTEAFF. The DNA for the CDR3 is TGTGCCAGCAGCCAAGAGGGGACAGAGTTCTACACTGAAGCTTTCTTT.

The rearrangement joins TRBV2 to TRBJ2-2; 8 bases are a match to TRBD2. Germline values: CDR1 SNHLY, CDR2 FYNNEI. With 3 bases clipped from V and 5 bases from J, the junction kept 11 bases outside the gene matches. There are 17 residues in the CDR3. The CDR3 is CASSDVTGGALTGELFF. CDR3 DNA sequence: TGTGCCAGCAGTGACGTAACGGGGGGGGCCCTAACCGGGGAGCTGTTTTTT.

V usage is TRBV9 and J usage is TRBJ2-5; 12 bases line up with TRBD2. There are 15 residues in the CDR3. CDR1 and CDR2 from the germline V gene are SGDLS and YYNGEE. V gave up 4 bases and J gave up 5 bases; unmatched junction bases: 6. For the CDR3, the DNA is TGTGCCAGCAGCACTCTAGCGGGGGGGCTGGAGACCCAGTACTTC. Protein product: CASSTLAGGLETQYF.

Only one count was recorded for this clone. This chain uses TRBV5-1 with TRBJ2-1; 9 nucleotides align to TRBD2. The V gene's germline CDR1 is SGHRS and CDR2 YFSETQ. CDR3 length: 20 amino acids. After removal of 4 bases from V and 9 bases from J, the junction contained 26 bases not matched to a gene. The DNA of the CDR3 is TGCGCCAGCAGCCCTAGGACGGAAAACCCCCTAGCGGGGACTTGGGGTGAGCAGTTCTTC. As protein: CASSPRTENPLAGTWGEQFF.

The rearrangement links TRBV6-5 to TRBJ1-2; 8 nucleotides align to TRBD1. Germline-derived CDR1 and CDR2 are MNHEY and SVGAGI. CDR3 length: 16 amino acids. The V gene end was trimmed by 0 bases and the J gene end by 1 base; junction bases not matched to a gene: 4. CDR3 in DNA: TGTGCCAGCAGTTACTCGCTGACAGGGGATAACTATGGCTACACCTTC. Residues: CASSYSLTGDNYGYTF.

This clone was found once. The chain has TRBV27 and TRBJ1-1, with unresolved D. Germline CDR1 MNHEY, CDR2 SMNVEV (reference sequence). This CDR3 region has 11 residues. Trimming took 9 bases from V and 5 from J, leaving 10 bases between them. CDR3 loop: CASSTGTEAFF. As DNA, the CDR3 is TGTGCCAGTAGTACGGGGACTGAAGCTTTCTTT.

This clone was seen once. This sequence joins TRBV6-1 and TRBJ1-5; TRBD1 matches at 9 bases. Germline-derived CDR1 and CDR2 are MNHNS and SASEGT. This CDR3 contains 16 residues. With 2 bases clipped from V and 9 bases from J, the junction kept 11 bases outside the gene matches. The DNA of the CDR3 is TGTGCCAGCAGTGAATATACGGGACAGGGACCACCGCCCCAGCATTTT. Residues: CASSEYTGQGPPPQHF.

The chain links TRBV11-2 to TRBJ2-2; D might be TRBD1 (5 bases). V gave up 8 bases and J gave up 6 bases, with 7 bases separating them. Germline CDR1 is SGHAT and CDR2 is FQNNGV. CDR3 size: 11 residues. CDR3: CASAGSGELFF. In DNA, the CDR3 is TGTGCCAGCGCAGGGTCCGGGGAGCTGTTTTTT.

The rearrangement uses TRBV5-6 and TRBJ1-1, with 7 bases lining up with TRBD1. Per germline, CDR1 SGHDT and CDR2 YYEEEE. There are 15 residues in the CDR3. V shed 3 bases, J shed 1 base, and the junction held 6 bases outside the gene matches. The CDR3 coding sequence is TGTGCCAGCAGCTATAACAGGGGACGGAACACTGAAGCTTTCTTT. This translates into CASSYNRGRNTEAFF.